This TCR beta chain was retrieved from a study of blood T cell repertoires in COVID-19. Study information: PBMCs, B-cell-depleted T cells, or T cells were the source of the cDNA or gDNA that made up the material.

The CDR3 runs to 16 residues. The ends lost 6 bases at V and 5 bases at J; junction bases unmatched: 13. Germline V gene data show CDR1 as SEHNR and CDR2 as FQNEAQ (reference sequence). This study enrolled people aged about 18 to 100 from 20 to 25 US geographic areas. Produced via immunoSEQ multiplex PCR; TCRdb's table is partial and in-frame only. Of fewer than 350,000 clones in the sample, almost 90% were seen once. Sequenced input: PBMCs or T cells enriched from blood (not recorded which). This clonotype was sampled from a woman under 30 with acute COVID-19. V gene TRBV7-9 combines with J gene TRBJ2-5; 9 bases match TRBD1. In DNA, the CDR3 is TGTGCCAGCAGACTCACCGGGACAGGGATCGTGGAGACCCAGTACTTC. This codes for CASRLTGTGIVETQYF.